This TCR beta chain is drawn from a study of blood T cells in healthy people across ages. General study results and limits: PBMCs left unsorted prevented a conclusive naive versus antigen-experienced comparison. Possibly, changes in expanded clonotypes were confounded because donor CMV status was unknown.

This clonotype was counted only a few times. What it recognizes is unknown. No fewer than 6 million PBMCs went into each sample. Through a sample-barcoded 5' primer and a J-beta primer mix, a second PCR was run for about 7 to 12 cycles. A template-switch adaptor containing 12 random nucleotides labeled each cDNA molecule. A single record per CDR3 protein comes from TCRdb applying MiXCR to the 5' RACE reads. The table has about 640,000 distinct CDR3 sequences, 58% seen once. The CDR3 runs to 12 residues. The V end was cut by 4 bases, the J end by 8 bases, with 12 bases between. Germline V lookup: CDR1 SGHDT, CDR2 YYEEEE.

The sequence was obtained from a man aged 55 to 70 in good health. V gene TRBV5-6 combines with J gene TRBJ1-2; TRBD1 might be the D (5 bases). The specimen sequenced was blood. This CDR3 is CASSTTGQGYTF. The CDR3 nucleotides read TGTGCCAGCAGCACAACCGGACAAGGCTACACCTTC.